Listed below are T cell receptor beta chains from one sample, sequenced in a study of spatial heterogeneity in lung cancer. TCRdb recomputed calls from the 5' RACE reads with MiXCR, one row per CDR3 protein. The table has around 87,000 distinct CDR3 sequences, 9.5% to 15% seen once; the top ten hold about two fifths. Sequenced here: PBMCs, sampled at surgery. All receptors derive from a male donor with early-stage non-small cell lung cancer. Each CDR3 is given with its conserved first and last residue. The D gene is left open where the match is weak. Only part of the rows carry a size: once, few, many, or a class if the clone is expanded.

cdr3_aa | cdr3_nt | d_call | v_call | clone_size | cdr3_length | j_call
CSALISGANVLTF | TGCAGCGCCTTGATTAGTGGGGCCAACGTCCTGACTTTC | - | TRBV29-1 | many | 13 | TRBJ2-6
CASSSGQGYSPLHF | TGTGCCAGCAGCTCGGGACAGGGGTATTCACCCCTCCACTTT | TRBD1 | TRBV7-2 | many | 14 | TRBJ1-6
CSARDLASGSGDTQYF | TGCAGTGCTAGAGATCTCGCTAGCGGGAGTGGAGATACGCAGTATTTT | TRBD2 | TRBV20-1 | - | 16 | TRBJ2-3
CASNPDGTGELFF | TGCGCCAGCAACCCGGACGGGACCGGGGAGCTGTTTTTT | - | TRBV23-1 | - | 13 | TRBJ2-2
CASSLASGTDTQYF | TGCGCCAGCAGCTTGGCTAGCGGCACAGATACGCAGTATTTT | - | TRBV5-1 | many | 14 | TRBJ2-3
CASSRTGVGYGYTF | TGTGCCAGCAGCCGGACAGGGGTAGGGTATGGCTACACCTTC | TRBD1 | TRBV11-1 | - | 14 | TRBJ1-2
CASSYSADYGYTF | TGTGCCAGCAGTTACTCCGCCGACTATGGCTACACCTTC | - | TRBV6-2/TRBV6-3 | few | 13 | TRBJ1-2
CSASSRQSTDTQYF | TGCAGTGCTAGTAGTCGACAGAGCACAGATACGCAGTATTTT | - | TRBV20-1 | - | 14 | TRBJ2-3
CASSLALPSFVSYNEQFF | TGTGCCAGCAGCTTAGCCCTGCCTAGCTTCGTCTCCTACAATGAGCAGTTCTTC | - | TRBV7-6 | - | 18 | TRBJ2-1
CASSFTGLGAFF | TGTGCCAGCAGCTTTACAGGGTTGGGGGCTTTCTTT | - | TRBV5-8 | few | 12 | TRBJ1-1
CASSEVRGANVLTF | TGTGCCAGCAGTGAGGTGAGAGGGGCCAACGTCCTGACTTTC | - | TRBV2 | - | 14 | TRBJ2-6
CASSLESTSEQYF | TGTGCCAGCAGCTTAGAGAGCACAAGCGAGCAGTACTTC | - | TRBV11-2 | once | 13 | TRBJ2-7
CASSSGLAGYF | TGTGCCAGCAGCTCAGGACTAGCGGGGTACTTC | TRBD2 | TRBV7-2 | many | 11 | TRBJ2-5
CASSPLAAPSNEQFF | TGTGCCAGCAGCCCACTAGCGGCTCCTTCCAATGAGCAGTTCTTC | TRBD2 | TRBV7-2 | few | 15 | TRBJ2-1
CASSPLAGSTDTQYF | TGTGCCAGCAGCCCCCTAGCGGGGAGCACAGATACGCAGTATTTT | TRBD2 | TRBV7-8 | many | 15 | TRBJ2-3
CASSVIGKDTQYF | TGCGCCAGCAGTGTTATAGGGAAGGATACGCAGTATTTT | - | TRBV10-2 | few | 13 | TRBJ2-3
CSAQGRSEKLFF | TGCAGTGCTCAGGGACGGAGTGAAAAACTGTTTTTT | - | TRBV20-1 | - | 12 | TRBJ1-4
CASSPGTSPQETQYF | TGTGCCAGCAGCCCCGGGACTAGTCCCCAAGAGACCCAGTACTTC | TRBD2 | TRBV7-3 | few | 15 | TRBJ2-5
CASSEYGDPRTQYF | TGTGCCAGCAGTGAATATGGGGACCCCAGAACGCAGTATTTT | - | TRBV25-1 | - | 14 | TRBJ2-3
CASSSLPTGTNEKLFF | TGTGCCAGCAGTTCCCTGCCGACAGGGACTAATGAAAAACTGTTTTTT | TRBD1 | TRBV12-3/TRBV12-4 | few | 16 | TRBJ1-4
CASSPTQRGRNQPQHF | TGTGCCAGCTCACCTACACAAAGGGGTCGCAATCAGCCCCAGCATTTT | - | TRBV18 | many | 16 | TRBJ1-5
CASSYSSPGLVGAETQYF | TGTGCCAGCAGTTACTCGTCCCCGGGACTAGTGGGGGCAGAGACCCAGTACTTC | TRBD2 | TRBV6-5 | few | 18 | TRBJ2-5
CASRYRDSYEQYF | TGTGCCAGCAGGTACCGTGATTCCTACGAGCAGTACTTC | - | TRBV5-6 | - | 13 | TRBJ2-7
CASSRADSNRVYLYNEQFF | TGTGCCAGCAGCCGTGCGGACTCAAACCGGGTCTACCTCTACAATGAGCAGTTCTTC | - | TRBV6-2/TRBV6-3 | few | 19 | TRBJ2-1
CASSFGGSGANVLTF | TGTGCCAGCAGTTTCGGGGGCTCTGGGGCCAACGTCCTGACTTTC | - | TRBV28 | many | 15 | TRBJ2-6
CASSPGNRNQPQHF | TGTGCCAGCAGCCCCGGGAACCGCAATCAGCCCCAGCATTTT | - | TRBV6-2/TRBV6-3 | few | 14 | TRBJ1-5
CASSPRKKNPGTEAFF | TGTGCCAGCAGCCCTAGGAAGAAAAACCCAGGGACTGAAGCTTTCTTT | - | TRBV13 | - | 16 | TRBJ1-1
CSVEVQDCEQYF | TGCAGCGTTGAAGTACAGGACTGCGAGCAGTACTTC | - | TRBV29-1 | - | 12 | TRBJ2-7
CASSLASTSTDTQYF | TGTGCCAGCAGCTTAGCTTCCACTAGCACAGATACGCAGTATTTT | - | TRBV7-4 | many | 15 | TRBJ2-3
CSARTGTGLETQYF | TGCAGTGCTAGAACCGGGACAGGGTTAGAGACCCAGTACTTC | TRBD1 | TRBV20-1 | few | 14 | TRBJ2-5
CASGFSSGGTDTQYF | TGTGCTAGTGGTTTCTCTAGCGGGGGCACAGATACGCAGTATTTT | TRBD2 | TRBV12-5 | - | 15 | TRBJ2-3
CASSPEGAYEQYF | TGCGCCAGCAGCCCCGAGGGTGCCTACGAGCAGTACTTC | - | TRBV5-1 | few | 13 | TRBJ2-7
CASSLTGEVAYEQYF | TGTGCCAGCAGTCTAACGGGGGAGGTTGCCTACGAGCAGTACTTC | - | TRBV28 | few | 15 | TRBJ2-7
CASSLVLQGYEKLFF | TGTGCCAGCAGCTTAGTATTACAGGGATATGAAAAACTGTTTTTT | - | TRBV7-9 | many | 15 | TRBJ1-4
CASSPLAGGPSTDTQYF | TGTGCCAGCAGTCCCCTAGCGGGAGGGCCATCCACAGATACGCAGTATTTT | TRBD2 | TRBV12-3/TRBV12-4 | - | 17 | TRBJ2-3
CSADPGQGGYEQYF | TGCAGTGCTGATCCGGGACAGGGCGGCTACGAGCAGTACTTC | TRBD1 | TRBV20-1 | - | 14 | TRBJ2-7
CASSLVTGGPYEQYF | TGCGCCAGCAGCTTGGTGACAGGGGGTCCCTACGAGCAGTACTTC | TRBD1 | TRBV5-1 | - | 15 | TRBJ2-7
CSARAPTGTDTQYF | TGCAGTGCTAGAGCCCCTACGGGCACAGATACGCAGTATTTT | - | TRBV20-1 | many | 14 | TRBJ2-3
CASSQTSISTDTQYF | TGTGCCAGCAGCCAAACTAGCATCTCCACAGATACGCAGTATTTT | - | TRBV6-2/TRBV6-3 | - | 15 | TRBJ2-3
CSARATGFGYTF | TGCAGTGCTAGAGCGACAGGTTTTGGCTACACCTTC | - | TRBV20-1 | few | 12 | TRBJ1-2
CASKWDRASYEQYF | TGTGCCAGCAAATGGGACAGGGCGTCCTACGAGCAGTACTTC | TRBD1 | TRBV16 | - | 14 | TRBJ2-7
CASSLGGQGAGETQYF | TGTGCCAGCAGCTTGGGGGGACAGGGAGCAGGGGAGACCCAGTACTTC | TRBD1 | TRBV5-4 | - | 16 | TRBJ2-5
CRSAGRGYTF | TGCAGGTCGGCAGGCCGGGGCTACACCTTC | - | TRBV20-1 | many | 10 | TRBJ1-2
CASSLDGNPQETQYF | TGCGCCAGCAGCTTGGACGGGAACCCCCAAGAGACCCAGTACTTC | - | TRBV5-1 | few | 15 | TRBJ2-5
CASSQQAGPKEDTQYF | TGCGCCAGCAGCCAACAAGCGGGGCCTAAGGAAGATACGCAGTATTTT | TRBD2 | TRBV4-3 | few | 16 | TRBJ2-3
CSVVPGQGSSYEQYF | TGCAGCGTTGTGCCTGGACAGGGCAGCTCCTACGAGCAGTACTTC | TRBD1 | TRBV29-1 | many | 15 | TRBJ2-7
CASSQIGKGSTDTQYF | TGCGCCAGCAGCCAAATTGGAAAGGGTAGCACAGATACGCAGTATTTT | - | TRBV4-3 | few | 16 | TRBJ2-3
CATSGGGRDRENIQYF | TGTGCCACCAGTGGAGGAGGCCGAGACAGGGAGAACATTCAGTACTTC | TRBD1 | TRBV24-1 | - | 16 | TRBJ2-4
CASSFDALAGETDTQYF | TGTGCCAGCAGCTTCGATGCGCTAGCGGGGGAAACAGATACGCAGTATTTT | TRBD2 | TRBV7-2 | - | 17 | TRBJ2-3
CASSPRPIGAINQPQHF | TGTGCCAGCAGTCCACGCCCCATCGGGGCTATCAATCAGCCCCAGCATTTT | - | TRBV6-2/TRBV6-3 | few | 17 | TRBJ1-5
CASRTRERAFF | TGTGCCAGCAGGACCAGGGAGAGAGCTTTCTTT | - | TRBV2 | few | 11 | TRBJ1-1
CASNSGTRGQETQYF | TGTGCCAGCAACTCCGGGACTAGGGGTCAAGAGACCCAGTACTTC | TRBD2 | TRBV6-2/TRBV6-3 | - | 15 | TRBJ2-5
CASSQARDTGGYTF | TGTGCCAGCAGCCAAGCCCGGGACACCGGTGGCTACACCTTC | - | TRBV3-1 | few | 14 | TRBJ1-2